This entry concerns a single T cell receptor beta chain. The sample comes from a study of blood T cell repertoires in COVID-19. TCRdb keeps only in-frame clones here, not all; method: immunoSEQ multiplex PCR. This sample has under 60,000 clones, with 80% to 90% found just once. The CDR3 has 17 residues. The V and J ends lost 6 bases and 0 bases, in that order; junction bases with no gene match: 8. Per germline, CDR1 SNHLY and CDR2 FYNNEI. This TCR was recovered from a human donor in a cohort sampled during active COVID-19. The material sequenced was peripheral blood. The chain carries TRBV2 and TRBJ2-6, with 7 bases aligning to TRBD2. The CDR3 is CASSGRTRTSGANVLTF. CDR3 DNA: TGTGCCAGCAGCGGGCGGACTAGGACCTCTGGGGCCAACGTCCTGACTTTC.